The 10 T cell receptor beta chains presented below share a single source sample, sequenced in a study of TIL therapy for anti-PD-1-resistant metastatic lung cancer (dated by TCRdb to about 2021). TCR beta CDR3 regions were amplified from genomic DNA with the immunoSEQ v3 hsTCRB kit using bias-controlled multiplex PCR. TCRdb holds this immuneACCESS table with in-frame rearrangements only. Some clones are missing; in checked studies, unresolved V genes explain under half, and the rest has no known cause. Recorded for this sample are some 60,000 clones; under 75% of them occurred a single time. The top ten clones comprise approximately 7% of the sample. This specimen's time point label, per the study, means: pre-treatment sample, taken before nivolumab and TIL therapy. The sample in question was blood, obtained at baseline. These receptors were obtained from a person between 25 and 80 years old with non-small cell lung cancer.

The chain is built from TRBV15 and TRBJ1-2; 8 positions match TRBD1. J was trimmed by 0 bases and V by 0 bases; bases with no gene match: 12. CDR1 and CDR2 (germline): LNHNV, YYDKDF (reference sequence). This CDR3 region has 19 residues. This CDR3 reads CATSRDGVGRGPTNYGYTF. Here the CDR3 DNA reads TGTGCCACCAGCAGAGATGGGGTCGGCAGGGGGCCCACTAACTATGGCTACACCTTC.

The chain employs TRBV7-9 and TRBJ2-1, with 12 nucleotides matching TRBD2. After removal of 5 bases from V and 1 base from J, the junction contained 12 bases not matched to a gene. The CDR3 extends over 19 amino acids. Germline V gene data show CDR1 as SEHNR and CDR2 as FQNEAQ (reference sequence). CDR3 sequence: CASSPLTSGRFGSYNEQFF. The CDR3 DNA is TGTGCCAGCAGCCCGTTGACTAGCGGGAGATTTGGATCCTACAATGAGCAGTTCTTC.

This clone came up once. The chain carries TRBV5-6 and TRBJ2-1; possibly TRBD1 for D (5 bases). Germline V gene lookup returns CDR1 SGHDT and CDR2 YYEEEE. V lost 4 bases to trimming and J lost 6 bases, with 14 bases between them. The CDR3 totals 14 residues. In nucleotides, the CDR3 is TGTGCCAGCAGCCCTCTAGGGGCTCCCAATGAGCAGTTCTTC. Its protein product is CASSPLGAPNEQFF.

V usage is TRBV11-2 and J usage is TRBJ1-1; no clear D. CDR3 length: 14 residues. V gave up 7 bases and J gave up 0 bases, with 12 bases separating them. Germline V gene lookup returns CDR1 SGHAT and CDR2 FQNNGV. The CDR3 sequence is CASTPGGLNTEAFF. CDR3 DNA sequence: TGTGCCAGCACACCCGGCGGTCTGAACACTGAAGCTTTCTTT.

This rearrangement joins TRBV6-5 to TRBJ2-7, with 11 bases that match TRBD1. Germline V gene lookup returns CDR1 MNHEY and CDR2 SVGAGI. The CDR3 has 15 amino acids. The trim removed 0 bases at V and 5 bases at J, leaving 3 bases unmatched. The CDR3 bases are TGTGCCAGCAGTTACTCCCGGACAGGGGGCGACGAGCAGTACTTC. It is translated as CASSYSRTGGDEQYF.

For this clone: Likely a read error: the CDR3 ends without its conserved phenylalanine or tryptophan. No DNA is shown, since the ends of the CDR3 on it are uncertain; the CDR3 is the one TCRdb lists. CDR3 amino acids: CASSPSGAGGHWTI. This chain uses TRBV18 with TRBJ2-7; TRBD2, the table's D call, lacks a check against the DNA. Per the germline V gene, CDR1 is KGHSH and CDR2 is LQKENI. The CDR3 is 14 residues long, counting both termini.

A few counts support this clone. The chain uses TRBV19 and TRBJ2-2; 8 bases map to TRBD2. Germline V lookup: CDR1 LNHDA, CDR2 SQIVND (reference sequence). With V trimmed by 4 bases and J by 5 bases, 3 bases remained unmatched. The CDR3 is 14 amino acids. The CDR3 loop is CASSKREWTGELFF. In DNA form, the CDR3 reads TGTGCCAGTAGTAAGCGGGAGTGGACCGGGGAGCTGTTTTTT.

This clone has a handful of counts. This rearrangement joins TRBV2 to TRBJ1-1; D is undetermined. V dropped 4 bases and J dropped 2 bases, with 11 bases sitting between them. Germline V gives CDR1 SNHLY, CDR2 FYNNEI. The CDR3 contains 14 residues. CDR3 residues: CASSGAIVNTEAFF. The CDR3 DNA sequence: TGTGCCAGCAGTGGGGCCATTGTCAACACTGAAGCTTTCTTT.

The chain links TRBV4-1 to TRBJ2-7; the D gene is possibly TRBD1 (6 bases). Trimming left V 3 bases short and J 8 bases short, with 14 bases between. The CDR3 covers 13 residues. Germline V CDR1 and CDR2: MGHRA, YSYEKL. The CDR3 nucleotides are TGCGCCAGCAGCCAGGACAGACTTAGGCAGCAGTACTTC. Residues: CASSQDRLRQQYF.

CDR3 sequence reads: CASSQDMDTALYEQYF. The CDR3 DNA sequence: TGCGCCAGCAGCCAAGATATGGATACAGCACTCTACGAGCAGTACTTC. The V call is TRBV4-1, the J call TRBJ2-7; D is ambiguous. CDR1 and CDR2 from the germline V gene are MGHRA and YSYEKL. The CDR3 spans 16 residues. The V end lost 0 bases, the J end lost 3 bases, and 15 bases lay between the germline ends.